This T cell receptor (beta chain) is drawn from a study of neurological immune-mediated disorders. J was trimmed by 6 bases and V by 2 bases; bases with no gene match: 7. CDR1 is MDHEN and CDR2 is SYDVKM in the germline V gene. The CDR3 covers 17 residues. Using its own MiXCR run on the 5' RACE reads, TCRdb lists one record per CDR3 protein. Here the sample spans some 35,000 distinct CDR3 sequences, 11% being singletons. This clonotype was found many times. This TCR was sampled from a woman between 25 and 40 years old with HTLV-1-associated myelopathy (HAM/TSP). The sample was CD4+ T cells from blood. This sequence joins TRBV28 and TRBJ2-3, with 14 bases that match TRBD2. CDR3 nucleotides: TGTGCCAGCAGTTTAAGGGGGACTAGCGGGGGTTCCGATACGCAGTATTTT. Protein sequence: CASSLRGTSGGSDTQYF.